The T cell receptor beta chain described here comes from a study of T-cell memory formation after mild COVID-19. The study, taken as a whole, reports: Still unconfirmed is whether the second-wave clones peaking on day 37 recognized SARS-CoV-2.

Per the germline V gene, CDR1 is MNHEY and CDR2 is SVGEGT. The V and J ends lost 4 bases and 4 bases, in that order; junction bases with no gene match: 17. The CDR3 contains 18 residues. TCRdb processed the 5' RACE reads anew with MiXCR; each CDR3 protein has one entry. The sample carries 270,000 or so distinct CDR3 sequences, approximately 18% recorded once. Concerning this clonotype itself: Its antigen is not identified.

The source is a man between 18 and 29 years old who had mild COVID-19 (a few samples of this study predate the infection). Cell type and time point are not known. The sequenced sample consisted of PBMCs or a T cell subset sorted from them (not recorded which). This sequence joins TRBV6-2 or TRBV6-3 and TRBJ2-7; TRBD1 agrees at 9 bases. The CDR3 reads CASSSYSLGTGPLYEQYV. CDR3 DNA: TGTGCCAGCAGTTCCTACTCACTCGGGACAGGGCCACTATACGAGCAGTACGTC.